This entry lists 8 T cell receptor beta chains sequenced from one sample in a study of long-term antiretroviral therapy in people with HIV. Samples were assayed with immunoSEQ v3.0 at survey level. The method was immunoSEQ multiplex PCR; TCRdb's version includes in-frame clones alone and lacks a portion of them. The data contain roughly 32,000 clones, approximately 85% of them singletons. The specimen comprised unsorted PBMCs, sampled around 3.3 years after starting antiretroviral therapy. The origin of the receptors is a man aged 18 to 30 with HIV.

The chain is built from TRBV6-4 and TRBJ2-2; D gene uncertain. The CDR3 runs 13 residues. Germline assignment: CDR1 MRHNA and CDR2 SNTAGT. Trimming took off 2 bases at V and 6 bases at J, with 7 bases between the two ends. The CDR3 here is CASSDRDPGELFF. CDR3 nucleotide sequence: TGTGCCAGCAGTGACAGGGATCCCGGGGAGCTGTTTTTT.

The CDR3 DNA is TGTGCCAGCAGCTTATCAGGGATTGTCTACGAGCAGTACTTC. It is translated as CASSLSGIVYEQYF. The chain couples TRBV5-6 to TRBJ2-7, with D possibly TRBD1 on 5 matching bases. The CDR3 contains 14 residues. Germline V CDR1 and CDR2: SGHDT, YYEEEE. V dropped 2 bases and J dropped 3 bases, with 12 bases sitting between them. Filled out from reference TRBV5-6 and TRBJ2-7, the complete variable domain reads DAGVTQSPTHLIKTRGQQVTLRCSPKSGHDTVSWYQQALGQGPQFIFQYYEEEERQRGNFPDRFSGHQFPNYSSELNVNALLLGDSALYLCASSLSGIVYEQYFGPGTRLTVT.

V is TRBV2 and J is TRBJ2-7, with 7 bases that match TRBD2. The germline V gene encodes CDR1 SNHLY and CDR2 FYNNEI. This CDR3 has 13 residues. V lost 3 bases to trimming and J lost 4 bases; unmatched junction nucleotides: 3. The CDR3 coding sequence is TGTGCCAGCAGTGATAGGGGAGGGTACGAGCAGTACTTC. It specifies CASSDRGGYEQYF. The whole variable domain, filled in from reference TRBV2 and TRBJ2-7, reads EPEVTQTPSHQVTQMGQEVILRCVPISNHLYFYWYRQILGQKVEFLVSFYNNEISEKSEIFDDQFSVERPDGSNFTLKIRSTKLEDSAMYFCASSDRGGYEQYFGPGTRLTVT.

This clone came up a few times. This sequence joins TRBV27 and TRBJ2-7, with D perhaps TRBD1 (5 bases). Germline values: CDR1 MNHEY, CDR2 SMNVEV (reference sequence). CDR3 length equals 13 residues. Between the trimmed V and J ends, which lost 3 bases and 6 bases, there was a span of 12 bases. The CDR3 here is CASSFSGLSEQYF. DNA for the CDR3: TGTGCCAGCAGTTTTTCAGGGCTTTCCGAGCAGTACTTC.

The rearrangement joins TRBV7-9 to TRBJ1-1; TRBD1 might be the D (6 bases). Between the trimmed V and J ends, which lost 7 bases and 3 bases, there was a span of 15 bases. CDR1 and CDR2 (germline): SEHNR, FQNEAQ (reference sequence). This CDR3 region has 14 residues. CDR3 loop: CASNPQGSYTEAFF. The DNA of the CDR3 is TGTGCCAGCAATCCTCAGGGGTCGTACACTGAAGCTTTCTTT. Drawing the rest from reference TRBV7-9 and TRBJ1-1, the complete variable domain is DTGVSQNPRHKITKRGQNVTFRCDPISEHNRLYWYRQTLGQGPEFLTYFQNEAQLEKSRLLSDRFSAERPKGSFSTLEIQRTEQGDSAMYLCASNPQGSYTEAFFGQGTRLTVV.

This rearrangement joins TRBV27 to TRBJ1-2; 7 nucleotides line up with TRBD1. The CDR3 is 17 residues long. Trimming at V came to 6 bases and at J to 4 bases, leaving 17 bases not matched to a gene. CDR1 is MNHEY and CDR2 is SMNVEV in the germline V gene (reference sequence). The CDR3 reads CASSRDSTGVDAYGYTF. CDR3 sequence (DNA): TGTGCCAGCAGCCGCGACAGTACAGGGGTGGATGCCTATGGCTACACCTTC.

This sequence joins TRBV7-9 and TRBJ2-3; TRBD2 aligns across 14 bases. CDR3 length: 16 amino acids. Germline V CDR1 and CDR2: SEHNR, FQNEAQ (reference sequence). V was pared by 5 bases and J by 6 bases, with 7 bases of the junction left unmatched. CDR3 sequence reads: CASSPGTSGSIDTQYF. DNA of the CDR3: TGTGCCAGCAGCCCAGGGACTAGCGGGAGCATCGATACGCAGTATTTT.

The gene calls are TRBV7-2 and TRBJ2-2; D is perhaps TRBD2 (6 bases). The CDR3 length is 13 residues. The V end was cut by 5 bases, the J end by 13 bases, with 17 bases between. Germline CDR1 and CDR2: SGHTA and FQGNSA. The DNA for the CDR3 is TGTGCCAGCAGCCGCGGAGGGATTGAGCGGCTGTTTTTT. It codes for CASSRGGIERLFF.